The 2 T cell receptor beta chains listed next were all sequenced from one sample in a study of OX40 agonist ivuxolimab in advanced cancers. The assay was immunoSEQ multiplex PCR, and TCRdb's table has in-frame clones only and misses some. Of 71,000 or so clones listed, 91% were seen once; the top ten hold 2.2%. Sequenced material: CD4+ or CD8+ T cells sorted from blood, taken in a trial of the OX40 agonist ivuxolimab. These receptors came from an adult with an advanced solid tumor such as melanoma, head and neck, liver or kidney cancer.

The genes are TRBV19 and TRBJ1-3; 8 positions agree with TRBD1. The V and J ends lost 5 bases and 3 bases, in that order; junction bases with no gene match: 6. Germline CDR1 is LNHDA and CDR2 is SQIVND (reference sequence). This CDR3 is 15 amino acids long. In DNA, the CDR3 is TGTGCCAGTAGTCCGCGACAGGGGATTGGAAACACCATATATTTT. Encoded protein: CASSPRQGIGNTIYF.

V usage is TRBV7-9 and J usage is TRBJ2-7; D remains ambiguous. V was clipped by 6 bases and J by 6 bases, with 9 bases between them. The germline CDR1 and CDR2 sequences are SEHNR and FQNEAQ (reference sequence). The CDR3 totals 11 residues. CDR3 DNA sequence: TGTGCCAGCAGTTCAGGACCCGAGCAGTACTTC. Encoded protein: CASSSGPEQYF.